The TCR beta chain under discussion was sequenced for a study of cytomegalovirus exposure and HLA in healthy donors. Germline V gene lookup returns CDR1 MNHEY and CDR2 SVGAGI. CDR3 length equals 14 residues. The junction had 3 bases not matched to a gene; V was cut back by 6 bases and J by 5 bases. PCR was performed using 60 Vbeta and 13 Jbeta primers. Sequenced by immunoSEQ multiplex PCR; TCRdb stores in-frame clones only, minus some. The data hold roughly 160,000 clones, with around four fifths observed a single time. The chain uses TRBV6-5 and TRBJ2-5, with 13 bases that match TRBD2. The sequence was obtained from a woman aged 45-60 years in good health and CMV-seropositive. The sample was PBMCs. CDR3 residues: CASSLGLAGETQYF. The CDR3 DNA reads as TGTGCCAGCAGCTTGGGACTAGCGGGGGAGACCCAGTACTTC.